This TCR beta chain emerged from a study of T cell clones after liver transplantation. Across the study: TCRbeta sequencing after a pre-transplant mixed lymphocyte reaction identified graft-donor-reactive clones, later tracked in post-transplant blood. Draws occurred before transplant, before withdrawal, and after complete or failed withdrawal.

The CDR3 totals 15 residues. Per the germline V gene, CDR1 is MNHEY and CDR2 is SVGAGI. J was trimmed by 4 bases and V by 10 bases; bases with no gene match: 12. The table came from immunoSEQ multiplex PCR; TCRdb's copy has only in-frame clones and leaves some out. The sample consists of fewer than 7,000 clones, approximately 79% of them appearing once. Thawed unstimulated PBMCs were FACS-sorted by CD3, CD4 and CD8 into two populations. This TCR was sampled from a human patient who received a liver transplant. Some T cells may be transferred from the graft donor. This chain uses TRBV6-5 with TRBJ2-5, with 10 bases that match TRBD2. The material was CD8+ T cells from blood, obtained 24 months after liver transplant. CDR3 sequence: CATRPSGGAGETQYF. The CDR3 bases are TGTGCCACCCGCCCCAGCGGGGGGGCCGGAGAGACCCAGTACTTC.